This T cell receptor (beta chain) is from a study of cytomegalovirus exposure and HLA in healthy donors. Comment on this clone: Antigen specificity is unknown.

The PCR contained 60 Vbeta and 13 Jbeta primers. TCRdb's table, derived via immunoSEQ multiplex PCR, lists solely in-frame clones and lacks some. This sample carries approximately 100,000 clones, 75% to 85% of them seen once, and the ten largest clones take under 5%. Study results and caveats: Reported findings show TCR beta sequences accurately forecast HLA-A and HLA-B alleles in most subjects. Versus the roughly 700-donor mean, an Asian-associated ancestry cluster reportedly showed fewer N-insertions in a later analysis.

This clonotype originated in a woman between 50 and 59 years old in good health and CMV-seropositive. Sequencing used PBMCs.

The CDR3 loop reads CASSTFRDRLNTEAFF. DNA of the CDR3: TGTGCCAGTAGTACCTTCAGGGACAGACTGAACACTGAAGCTTTCTTT. The V call is TRBV19, the J call TRBJ1-1; 7 bases map to TRBD1. This CDR3 spans 16 amino acids. Trimming removed 4 bases from V and 0 bases from J; junction bases left unmatched: 8. Germline assignment: CDR1 LNHDA and CDR2 SQIVND (reference sequence). Full variable domain (missing parts from reference TRBV19 and TRBJ1-1): DGGITQSPKYLFRKEGQNVTLSCEQNLNHDAMYWYRQDPGQGLRLIYYSQIVNDFQKGDIAEGYSVSREKKESFPLTVTSAQKNPTAFYLCASSTFRDRLNTEAFFGQGTRLTVV.